This T cell receptor beta chain was recorded in a study of cytomegalovirus exposure and HLA in healthy donors. General study results and limits: According to a later analysis, TCR clusters from the first cohort tended to co-occur in the roughly 130 validation repertoires. While the bulk of TCR sequences proved rare, some public TCRs turned up in many donors. Listed as cytomegalovirus-associated were 150 or so TCR beta chains.

The repertoire was sequenced with immunoSEQ multiplex PCR; TCRdb's copy has only in-frame clones and lacks some. The repertoire holds some 220,000 clones, with 75% to 95% as singletons. Looked up from germline, CDR1 is SNHLY and CDR2 is FYNNEI. CDR3 length equals 14 residues. Losses at the gene ends were 7 bases for V and 6 bases for J; bases not matched to a gene: 9. To note about this clone: Its matching antigen is unknown.

The specimen sequenced was PBMCs. The chain carries TRBV2 and TRBJ1-1; 9 bases match TRBD1. This clonotype was obtained from a woman under 30 in good health and CMV-seronegative. The DNA for the CDR3 is TGTGCCAGCAACGCCGGGACAGGGCCCTCTGAAGCTTTCTTT. Its translation: CASNAGTGPSEAFF.